The rows below give T cell receptor beta chains drawn from one sample of a study of blood T cells in healthy people across ages. Each CDR3 protein gets one entry after TCRdb re-called the 5' RACE reads with MiXCR. The sample has 1.6 million or so distinct CDR3 sequences, approximately 32% seen once. The sample consisted of blood. The origin of the receptors is a woman between 25 and 40 years old in good health. CDR3s include the opening cysteine and the closing phenylalanine or tryptophan. The D gene is left open where the match is weak. Not every row has a clone size; where given, it reads once, few, many or a size class.

>TRBV24-1|TRBJ2-1|few|TRBD2
CATGPGRDNEQFF
TGTGCCACCGGCCCCGGGAGGGACAATGAGCAGTTCTTC
>TRBV28|TRBJ2-7|few|-
CASSSFRQSNSYEQYF
TGTGCCAGCAGTTCCTTTCGACAGTCCAACTCCTACGAGCAGTACTTC
>TRBV20-1|TRBJ2-1|few|TRBD1
CSASQGGQGEWYNEQFF
TGCAGTGCCTCCCAGGGGGGACAGGGCGAGTGGTACAATGAGCAGTTCTTC
>TRBV6-2/TRBV6-3|TRBJ2-5|many|-
CASSYGGKETQYF
TGTGCCAGCAGTTACGGCGGCAAAGAGACCCAGTACTTC
>TRBV2|TRBJ1-1|-|-
CASRSRPGRWAEAFF
TGTGCCAGCAGAAGTAGGCCGGGGAGATGGGCTGAAGCTTTCTTT
>TRBV29-1|TRBJ2-3|-|-
CSVGSVFDGRTDTRYF
TGCAGCGTTGGCTCGGTGTTTGACGGACGCACAGATACGCGGTATTTT
>TRBV5-1|TRBJ2-4|few|-
CASSLDNRVLAKNIQYF
TGCGCCAGCAGCTTGGATAACAGGGTTCTAGCCAAAAACATTCAGTACTTC
>TRBV12-3/TRBV12-4|TRBJ2-4|few|-
CASSVRVAKNIQYF
TGTGCCAGCAGTGTACGGGTAGCCAAAAACATTCAGTACTTC
>TRBV18|TRBJ2-7|-|-
CASSPPDGRSYEQYF
TGTGCCAGCTCACCACCGGATGGGAGGTCCTACGAGCAGTACTTC
>TRBV29-1|TRBJ1-1|few|TRBD1
CSVAARGGNTEAFF
TGCAGCGTCGCCGCCAGGGGGGGGAACACTGAAGCTTTCTTT
>TRBV2|TRBJ2-7|once|-
CASSEIPGLMDEQYF
TGTGCCAGCAGTGAAATTCCCGGACTAATGGACGAGCAGTACTTC
>TRBV12-3/TRBV12-4|TRBJ1-3|-|-
CASSLGAVGNTIYF
TGTGCCAGCAGTTTAGGGGCAGTTGGAAACACCATATATTTT
>TRBV20-1|TRBJ2-3|-|-
CSASPLGVTDTQYF
TGCAGTGCTAGCCCCCTAGGTGTCACAGATACGCAGTATTTT
>TRBV29-1|TRBJ2-7|-|TRBD2
CSVSQGLGSEQYF
TGCAGCGTTTCCCAAGGACTAGGCTCCGAGCAGTACTTC
>TRBV20-1|TRBJ1-4|-|-
CSARDPRAATNEKLFF
TGCAGTGCTAGAGATCCCAGGGCAGCAACTAATGAAAAACTGTTTTTT
>TRBV20-1|TRBJ1-4|-|-
CSATGQKEKLFF
TGCAGTGCTACTGGGCAGAAGGAAAAACTGTTTTTT
>TRBV3-1|TRBJ2-5|-|-
CASSLGLAFQETQYF
TGTGCCAGCAGCCTGGGGCTAGCGTTTCAAGAGACCCAGTACTTC
>TRBV9|TRBJ2-7|-|TRBD2
CASSVAPLAGDYERYF
TGTGCCAGCAGCGTTGCCCCCCTAGCGGGAGACTACGAGCGGTACTTC
>TRBV19|TRBJ1-2|-|TRBD1
CASKTAGTGRLFNYGYTF
TGTGCCAGTAAGACCGCCGGGACAGGGCGCTTATTTAACTATGGCTACACCTTC
>TRBV7-9|TRBJ2-1|-|-
CASSLEGTYQFF
TGTGCCAGCAGCTTAGAGGGGACTTACCAGTTCTTC
>TRBV27|TRBJ2-3|-|TRBD1
CASSLSGGIDTQYF
TGTGCCAGCAGTTTATCAGGGGGCATAGATACGCAGTATTTT
>TRBV12-3/TRBV12-4|TRBJ1-1|-|TRBD1
CASSPDRGQTEAFF
TGTGCCAGCAGCCCAGACAGGGGGCAAACTGAAGCTTTCTTT
>TRBV10-3|TRBJ2-5|many|-
CAISGGQETQYF
TGTGCCATCTCTGGGGGACAAGAGACCCAGTACTTC
>TRBV4-1|TRBJ2-2|few|-
CASSRGTIPNTGELFF
TGCGCCAGCAGCCGCGGGACAATCCCGAACACCGGGGAGCTGTTTTTT
>TRBV10-3|TRBJ2-5|-|TRBD1
CAIRADRGQETQYF
TGTGCCATCAGAGCCGACAGGGGGCAGGAGACCCAGTACTTC
>TRBV9|TRBJ2-2|-|-
CAISVESVVAGGELFF
TGTGCCATCAGCGTAGAGTCAGTTGTGGCGGGCGGGGAGCTGTTTTTT
>TRBV5-1|TRBJ1-1|few|TRBD1
CASSTLTGLNTEAFF
TGCGCCAGCAGCACCTTGACAGGGCTGAACACTGAAGCTTTCTTT
>TRBV6-2/TRBV6-3|TRBJ2-1|few|-
CASSVRSMAPQFF
TGTGCCAGCAGTGTCCGTAGTATGGCTCCGCAGTTCTTC
>TRBV27|TRBJ1-2|-|TRBD1
CASSLSWRTGGWYGYTF
TGTGCCAGCAGTTTATCGTGGAGGACAGGGGGTTGGTATGGCTACACCTTC
>TRBV5-1|TRBJ2-7|-|-
CASSLDPVYEQYF
TGCGCCAGCAGCTTGGATCCAGTCTACGAGCAGTACTTC
>TRBV12-3/TRBV12-4|TRBJ2-1|few|TRBD2
CASSFVAGSNEQFF
TGTGCCAGCAGTTTTGTAGCGGGAAGCAATGAGCAGTTCTTC
>TRBV15|TRBJ2-3|-|-
CATGPGGPDTQYF
TGTGCCACCGGACCCGGGGGTCCGGATACGCAGTATTTT
>TRBV7-9|TRBJ2-1|-|TRBD2
CASSETSGSQFF
TGTGCCAGCAGCGAGACTAGCGGGTCGCAGTTCTTC
>TRBV5-1|TRBJ2-1|once|TRBD2
CAGHLLGTRADNEQFF
TGCGCCGGCCACCTACTCGGGACTAGAGCTGACAATGAGCAGTTCTTC
>TRBV28|TRBJ2-1|few|-
CASKGDEQFF
TGTGCCAGCAAGGGCGATGAGCAGTTCTTC
>TRBV20-1|TRBJ2-5|-|-
CSASRPLPGETQYF
TGCAGTGCTTCCAGACCGCTACCCGGAGAGACCCAGTACTTC
>TRBV2|TRBJ2-5|few|-
CASSERLRGLETQYF
TGTGCCAGCAGTGAACGGCTAAGGGGTTTAGAGACCCAGTACTTC
>TRBV12-3/TRBV12-4|TRBJ1-1|few|-
CASSLPFGEAFF
TGTGCCAGCAGTTTACCTTTCGGTGAAGCTTTCTTT
>TRBV3-1|TRBJ1-6|-|TRBD1
CASSQSNRGSLFLHF
TGTGCCAGCAGCCAATCAAACAGGGGGTCCCTATTCCTCCACTTT
>TRBV7-2|TRBJ1-6|-|-
CASSLGDQWVLHF
TGTGCCAGCAGCTTGGGGGACCAGTGGGTCCTCCACTTT
>TRBV20-1|TRBJ2-1|-|TRBD2
CSAEVAGGLSYNEQFF
TGCAGTGCGGAGGTAGCGGGGGGTCTTTCCTACAATGAGCAGTTCTTC
>TRBV30|TRBJ1-2|few|TRBD1
CAWTRRAGGGYTF
TGTGCCTGGACGCGACGAGCAGGGGGTGGCTACACCTTC
>TRBV10-3|TRBJ2-3|-|TRBD2
CTISGSGGYTDTQYF
TGTACCATCAGTGGTAGCGGGGGGTACACAGATACGCAGTATTTT
>TRBV4-1|TRBJ2-7|many|-
CASSQVGGHEQYF
TGCGCCAGCAGCCAAGTAGGGGGACACGAGCAGTACTTC
>TRBV5-1|TRBJ1-1|-|TRBD1
CASSPTTGGNWETEAFF
TGCGCCAGCAGCCCTACGACAGGGGGGAATTGGGAAACTGAAGCTTTCTTT
>TRBV6-6|TRBJ2-7|-|-
CASRGEGLSYEQYF
TGTGCCAGCAGAGGGGAAGGATTGTCCTACGAGCAGTACTTC
>TRBV29-1|TRBJ2-1|-|TRBD2
CSGWGVAGVNEQFF
TGCAGCGGCTGGGGAGTGGCGGGGGTCAATGAGCAGTTCTTC